This T cell receptor beta chain was documented in a study of response to subunit inactivated influenza vaccine. Study results and caveats: T cells newly recruited by each seasonal influenza vaccination are few, the authors suggested.

CDR1 is SGHDT, CDR2 YYEEEE, per germline. The CDR3 is 13 residues long. V lost 0 bases and J 4 bases, leaving 7 bases between the germline ends. One entry per CDR3 protein results from TCRdb running MiXCR on the RT-PCR reads. The profile shows about 160,000 distinct CDR3 sequences, 9.5% to 12% of them singletons. This clonotype was found a few times. What it recognizes is unknown. This TCR was sampled from a man aged 50 to 69 who received an inactivated influenza vaccine. The chain joins TRBV5-6 to TRBJ1-1; D not certain. Specimen: CD8+ T cells sorted from PBMCs, collected less than 30 months after vaccination. For the CDR3, the DNA is TGTGCCAGCAGCTTGGCCTCGGGCACTGAAGCTTTCTTT. This sequence encodes CASSLASGTEAFF. Full variable domain (rest looked up from reference TRBV5-6 and TRBJ1-1): DAGVTQSPTHLIKTRGQQVTLRCSPKSGHDTVSWYQQALGQGPQFIFQYYEEEERQRGNFPDRFSGHQFPNYSSELNVNALLLGDSALYLCASSLASGTEAFFGQGTRLTVV.